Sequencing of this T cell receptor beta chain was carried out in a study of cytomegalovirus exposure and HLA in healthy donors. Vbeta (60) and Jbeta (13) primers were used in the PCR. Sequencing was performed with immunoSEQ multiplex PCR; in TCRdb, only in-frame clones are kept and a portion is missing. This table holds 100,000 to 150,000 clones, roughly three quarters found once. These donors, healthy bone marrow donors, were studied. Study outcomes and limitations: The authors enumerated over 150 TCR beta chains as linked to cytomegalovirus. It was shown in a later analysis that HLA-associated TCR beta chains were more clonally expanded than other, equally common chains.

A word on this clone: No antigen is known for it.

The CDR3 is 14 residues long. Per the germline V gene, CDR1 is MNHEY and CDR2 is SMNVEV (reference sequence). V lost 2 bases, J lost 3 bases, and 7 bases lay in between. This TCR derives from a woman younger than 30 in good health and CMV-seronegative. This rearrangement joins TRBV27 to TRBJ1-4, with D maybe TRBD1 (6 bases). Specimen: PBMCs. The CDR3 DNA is TGTGCCAGCAGTTTAAGACAGGCTAATGAAAAACTGTTTTTT. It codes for CASSLRQANEKLFF.